The next 17 T cell receptor beta chains were all read from a single sample in a study of T-cell memory formation after mild COVID-19. TCRdb independently ran MiXCR on the 5' RACE reads; one entry per CDR3 protein. Here the sample spans 300,000 to 400,000 distinct CDR3 sequences, under 30% being singletons. Sequencing was done on a sample of PBMCs or a T cell subset sorted from them (not recorded which). Receptors originate from an adult woman who had mild COVID-19 (a few samples of this study predate the infection). Cell type and time point are not known.

This clonotype was observed a few times. V usage is TRBV7-8 and J usage is TRBJ2-7, with 10 nucleotides matching TRBD2. Germline assignment: CDR1 SGHVS and CDR2 FQNEAQ. With 5 bases clipped from V and 0 bases from J, the junction kept 7 bases outside the gene matches. The CDR3 consists of 16 residues. Here the CDR3 reads CASSPQTSGFSYEQYF. CDR3 DNA sequence: TGTGCCAGCAGCCCTCAGACTAGCGGGTTCTCCTACGAGCAGTACTTC.

The table lists this clonotype with a few counts. V usage is TRBV6-4 and J usage is TRBJ2-7; D is possibly TRBD1 (6 bases). The CDR3 sequence is 14 residues long. Germline V gene sequence: CDR1 MRHNA, CDR2 SNTAGT. Trimming took off 8 bases at V and 0 bases at J, with 14 bases between the two ends. The CDR3 spells CASAMGAYSYEQYF. DNA for the CDR3: TGTGCCAGCGCTATGGGGGCCTACTCCTACGAGCAGTACTTC.

This clonotype showed up just a few times. The rearrangement uses TRBV4-3 and TRBJ2-5; D is undetermined. The CDR3 is 16 amino acids. From germline, CDR1 is LGHNA and CDR2 YSLEER. V was cut by 0 bases and J by 5 bases, with 16 bases left in between. The CDR3 loop is CASSQDRENRGETQYF. The CDR3 bases are TGCGCCAGCAGCCAAGATCGAGAAAACCGCGGTGAGACCCAGTACTTC.

In its sample, this clonotype was seen a few times. The chain couples TRBV9 to TRBJ1-2; D is ambiguous. V was shortened by 1 base and J by 2 bases, with 9 bases between the two germline ends. Germline CDR1 and CDR2: SGDLS and YYNGEE. The CDR3 is 14 amino acids. The CDR3 region is CASSVSQGNYGYTF. In nucleotides, the CDR3 is TGTGCCAGCAGCGTATCCCAAGGAAACTATGGCTACACCTTC.

The genes are TRBV6-1 and TRBJ2-7; 7 nucleotides match TRBD1. Germline trimming cut 3 bases from V and 0 bases from J; bases unmatched to any gene: 5. The CDR3 loop spans 15 amino acids. Per the germline V gene, CDR1 is MNHNS and CDR2 is SASEGT. CDR3 bases: TGTGCCAGCAGTGAGGCCGGGACAGCCTCCTACGAGCAGTACTTC. Amino acid sequence: CASSEAGTASYEQYF.

V usage is TRBV3-1 and J usage is TRBJ2-2; unclear D gene. The CDR3 is 14 residues long. From germline, CDR1 is LGHDT and CDR2 YNNKEL (reference sequence). With 0 bases removed from V and 3 bases from J, the gap between germline ends came to 5 bases. The CDR3 loop is CASSQEFYTGELFF. CDR3 sequence (DNA): TGTGCCAGCAGCCAAGAATTTTACACCGGGGAGCTGTTTTTT.

The rearrangement joins TRBV10-3 to TRBJ2-3; D unresolved. This CDR3 spans 11 amino acids. The V end was cut by 10 bases, the J end by 4 bases, with 9 bases between. Germline CDR1 reads ENHRY; CDR2 reads SYGVKD. The CDR3 region has the DNA TGTGCCACCCGGATTTCAGATACGCAGTATTTT. It specifies CATRISDTQYF.

This clonotype was detected only a few times. V usage is TRBV29-1 and J usage is TRBJ2-5; D unresolved. Between the trimmed V and J ends, which lost 3 bases and 0 bases, there was a span of 5 bases. The length of the CDR3 is 12 residues. In germline, CDR1 is SQVTM, CDR2 ANQGSEA. CDR3 DNA sequence: TGCAGCGTTGACCTGTACCAAGAGACCCAGTACTTC. Protein product: CSVDLYQETQYF. Variable domain in full (rest from reference TRBV29-1 and TRBJ2-5): SAVISQKPSRDICQRGTSLTIQCQVDSQVTMMFWYRQQPGQSLTLIATANQGSEATYESGFVIDKFPISRPNLTFSTLTVSNMSPEDSSIYLCSVDLYQETQYFGPGTRLLVL.

This rearrangement joins TRBV12-3 or TRBV12-4 to TRBJ1-2; D unclear. V was shortened by 5 bases and J by 8 bases, with 12 bases between the two germline ends. This CDR3 region has 12 residues. CDR3 coding DNA: TGTGCCAGCAGTCAAGCAAAAGGGGGCTACACCTTC. Its translation: CASSQAKGGYTF.

The rearrangement joins TRBV11-2 to TRBJ2-3; the match to TRBD2 covers 7 bases. Per the germline V gene, CDR1 is SGHAT and CDR2 is FQNNGV. The ends lost 5 bases at V and 4 bases at J; junction bases unmatched: 6. The length of the CDR3 is 14 residues. The CDR3 DNA reads TGTGCCAGCAGCCCGTTTCGGGGGGCAGATACGCAGTATTTT. Its translation: CASSPFRGADTQYF.

This clonotype was counted only a few times. The CDR3 DNA reads as TGCAGTGCTCCGGGGGCGGGAGGGATCTACGAGCAGTACTTC. Translated, it gives CSAPGAGGIYEQYF. This chain joins TRBV20-1 and TRBJ2-7; 9 bases line up with TRBD2. The germline CDR1 and CDR2 sequences are DFQATT and SNEGSKA (reference sequence). The length of the CDR3 is 14 residues. The junction had 8 bases not matched to a gene; V was cut back by 5 bases and J by 3 bases.

This clonotype is a singleton in its sample. This rearrangement joins TRBV7-3 to TRBJ2-1, with TRBD2 as a possible D gene (6 bases). The length of the CDR3 is 17 residues. Germline CDR1 is SGHTA and CDR2 is FQGTGA. V gave up 3 bases and J gave up 6 bases, with 21 bases separating them. This CDR3 reads CASSFFPQGGVVNEQFF. CDR3 nucleotides: TGTGCCAGCAGCTTCTTTCCTCAGGGCGGGGTGGTCAATGAGCAGTTCTTC.

The chain recombines TRBV7-9 with TRBJ2-3; D may be TRBD2 (6 bases). V was shortened by 2 bases and J by 0 bases, with 9 bases between the two germline ends. Germline lookup yields CDR1 SEHNR and CDR2 FQNEAQ (reference sequence). This CDR3 contains 15 residues. For the CDR3, the DNA is TGTGCCAGCAGCTTACTGCGGGGTAGCACAGATACGCAGTATTTT. The encoded protein is CASSLLRGSTDTQYF.

This clonotype was observed many times. V usage is TRBV11-2 and J usage is TRBJ2-3; tentative D call: TRBD2 (5 bases). The ends were cut back, 3 bases at V and 7 bases at J, with 11 bases in the middle. The CDR3 is 13 residues long. Germline V gene lookup returns CDR1 SGHAT and CDR2 FQNNGV. This CDR3 reads CASSFTGVNTQYF. The DNA of the CDR3 is TGTGCCAGCAGCTTTACCGGGGTCAATACGCAGTATTTT.

In this sample, this clonotype turned up a few times. V gene TRBV5-5 combines with J gene TRBJ2-3; D could derive from TRBD1 or TRBD2 (6 bases each). This CDR3 is built from 15 residues. Trimming shortened V by 0 bases and J by 5 bases, and 13 bases separated the two germline ends. Germline loops: CDR1 SGHKS, CDR2 YYEKEE (reference sequence). The CDR3 sequence is CASSLGGARGDTQYF. DNA of the CDR3: TGTGCCAGCAGCTTGGGGGGGGCCCGAGGAGATACGCAGTATTTT.

The CDR3 DNA sequence: TGTGCCAGCAGCTTAGCTAGCGGGCTGATCTACGAGCAGTACTTC. Its translation: CASSLASGLIYEQYF. The chain recombines TRBV7-2 with TRBJ2-7; 7 bases align to TRBD2. J lost 3 bases, V lost 0 bases, and 5 bases had no gene match. Germline V gene sequence: CDR1 SGHTA, CDR2 FQGNSA. This CDR3 has 15 residues.

The V gene is TRBV7-2, the J gene TRBJ2-7; TRBD1 agrees at 7 bases. J was trimmed by 0 bases and V by 6 bases; bases with no gene match: 8. The CDR3 covers 15 residues. Germline V gene sequence: CDR1 SGHTA, CDR2 FQGNSA. The CDR3 region has the DNA TGTGCCAGCAGACAGACAGGGTTTGCCTCCTACGAGCAGTACTTC. Amino acids: CASRQTGFASYEQYF.